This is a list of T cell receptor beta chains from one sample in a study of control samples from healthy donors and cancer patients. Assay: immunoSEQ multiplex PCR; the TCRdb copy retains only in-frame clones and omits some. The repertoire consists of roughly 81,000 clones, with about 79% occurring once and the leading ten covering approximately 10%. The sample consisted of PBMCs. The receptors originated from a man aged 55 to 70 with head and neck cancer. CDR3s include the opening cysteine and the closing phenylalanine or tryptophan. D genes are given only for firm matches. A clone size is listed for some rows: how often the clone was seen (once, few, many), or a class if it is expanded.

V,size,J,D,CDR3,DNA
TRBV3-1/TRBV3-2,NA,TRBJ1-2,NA,CASSQAGRGYTF,TGTGCCAGCAGCCAAGCAGGGCGGGGCTACACCTTC
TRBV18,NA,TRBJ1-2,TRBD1,CASPGTGGAQGYTF,TGTGCCAGCCCCGGGACAGGGGGCGCGCAGGGCTACACCTTC
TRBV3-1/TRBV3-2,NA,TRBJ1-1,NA,CASSQDLENTEAFF,TGTGCCAGCAGCCAAGATCTGGAGAACACTGAAGCTTTCTTT
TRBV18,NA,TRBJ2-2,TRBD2,CASSPTSGTSGSTGELFF,TGTGCCAGCTCACCAACTTCCGGGACTAGCGGGAGTACCGGGGAGCTGTTTTTT
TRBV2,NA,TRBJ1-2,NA,CASTLPGGYTF,TGTGCCAGCACCCTCCCGGGTGGCTACACCTTC
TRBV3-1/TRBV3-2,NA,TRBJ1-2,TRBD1,CASSHLTGDGYTF,TGTGCCAGCAGCCATCTAACAGGGGATGGCTACACCTTC
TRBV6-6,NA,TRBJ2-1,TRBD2,CASSWRSRLAGVLEFF,TGTGCCAGCAGTTGGAGGTCTCGGCTAGCGGGAGTTCTGGAGTTCTTC
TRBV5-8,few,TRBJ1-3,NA,CASSWRLFGNTIYF,TGTGCCAGCAGCTGGAGGCTCTTTGGAAACACCATATATTTT
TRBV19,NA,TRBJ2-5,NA,CASSIEGGDSKTQYF,TGTGCCAGTAGTATAGAGGGAGGGGACAGTAAGACCCAGTACTTC
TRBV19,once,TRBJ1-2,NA,CASSIKGGYYYGYTF,TGTGCCAGTAGTATTAAGGGCGGATACTACTATGGCTACACCTTC